Following are 19 T cell receptor beta chains from one sample sequenced in a study of T cells in Graves' hyperthyroidism and ophthalmopathy. RNA transcripts provided the source from which TCR beta CDR3 regions were amplified. HTBI primers were the set used in a first-round RT-PCR of the TCR CDR3. TCRdb analysed the multiplex PCR reads with MiXCR anew, one entry per CDR3 protein. The top ten hold around 3.4% of the sample, which has some 400,000 distinct CDR3 sequences, about a fifth seen once. Sequenced sample: blood. These receptors were taken from a woman younger than 35 with Graves' hyperthyroidism.

This clonotype was observed at least ten times. The chain recombines TRBV12-3 or TRBV12-4 with TRBJ2-6; D gene unclear. The CDR3 has 15 residues. The V gene lost 5 bases and the J gene lost 2 bases, with 10 bases spanning the gap. CDR3 in amino acids: CASSADGAGANVLTF. The CDR3 DNA follows: TGTGCCAGCAGTGCTGATGGGGCTGGGGCCAACGTCCTGACTTTC.

In its sample, this clonotype was seen many times. This chain joins TRBV11-2 and TRBJ1-5; D is possibly TRBD1 (6 bases). The CDR3 contains 16 residues. V lost 4 bases and J lost 6, with 19 bases in between. The germline V gene has CDR1 SGHAT and CDR2 FQNNGV. DNA for the CDR3: TGTGCCAGCAGCTCCTCGTTGGGGGGGCTCGCTCAGCCCCAGCATTTT. Residues: CASSSSLGGLAQPQHF. The whole variable domain, filled in from reference TRBV11-2 and TRBJ1-5, reads EAGVAQSPRYKIIEKRQSVAFWCNPISGHATLYWYQQILGQGPKLLIQFQNNGVVDDSQLPKDRFSAERLKGVDSTLKIQPAKLEDSAVYLCASSSSLGGLAQPQHFGDGTRLSIL.

This clonotype was observed at least ten times. The chain uses TRBV7-2 and TRBJ2-2; either TRBD1 or TRBD2 may fit D (5 bases each). The CDR3 is 13 residues long. V was cut by 7 bases and J by 5 bases, with 11 bases left in between. Germline V gene lookup returns CDR1 SGHTA and CDR2 FQGNSA. CDR3: CASTPGSTGELFF. CDR3 bases: TGTGCCAGCACCCCAGGGAGTACCGGGGAGCTGTTTTTT.

This clonotype was seen at least ten times. The junction differs from germline at one of its ends, possibly a read error. The chain employs TRBV6-1 and TRBJ2-4, with 8 bases fitting TRBD1. CDR1 and CDR2 from the germline V gene are MNHNS and SASEGT. The CDR3 covers 15 residues. Here the CDR3 reads CASSEAIGQGGIKYF. CDR3 sequence (DNA): TGTGCCAGCAGTGAAGCCATAGGACAGGGTGGCATTAAGTACTTC.

Note on this clonotype: A much larger clonotype is one base distant, so this may be a read error. The chain employs TRBV6-1 and TRBJ1-1; D call uncertain. Germline lookup yields CDR1 MNHNS and CDR2 SASEGT. The CDR3 length is 14 residues. The CDR3 loop reads CASGDGRRNTEAFF. The CDR3 DNA reads TGTGCCAGCGGTGACGGGCGCAGAAACACTGAAGCTTTCTTT.

This clonotype has ten or more counts. CDR3: CASRELGGEETQYF. CDR3 sequence (DNA): TGTGCCAGCAGAGAACTGGGGGGGGAGGAGACCCAGTACTTC. V and J are TRBV13 and TRBJ2-5; TRBD2 agrees at 7 bases. Losses at the gene ends were 6 bases for V and 5 bases for J; bases not matched to a gene: 9. This CDR3 has 14 residues. CDR1 is PRHDT, CDR2 FYEKMQ, per germline (reference sequence).

V and J are TRBV12-3 or TRBV12-4 and TRBJ2-5, with a tentative D call TRBD2 (7 bases). The CDR3 loop spans 15 amino acids. V was clipped by 7 bases and J by 2 bases, with 17 bases between them. CDR3: CASTQGRGLQETQYF. As DNA, the CDR3 is TGTGCCAGCACGCAGGGGAGGGGCCTTCAAGAGACCCAGTACTTC.

This clonotype occurred once. The rearrangement uses TRBV28 and TRBJ2-5, with 7 nucleotides matching TRBD1. In germline, CDR1 is MDHEN, CDR2 SYDVKM. Unmatched junction bases numbered 5, after V lost 3 bases and J lost 1 base. The CDR3 has 15 amino acids. The DNA for the CDR3 is TGTGCCAGCAGTTTGGGACAGACCTTCCAAGAGACCCAGTACTTC. Translation: CASSLGQTFQETQYF. Looking up the rest from reference TRBV28 and TRBJ2-5 gives the full variable domain: DVKVTQSSRYLVKRTGEKVFLECVQDMDHENMFWYRQDPGLGLRLIYFSYDVKMKEKGDIPEGYSVSREKKERFSLILESASTNQTSMYLCASSLGQTFQETQYFGPGTRLLVL.

This clonotype showed up many times. The gene calls are TRBV6-2 or TRBV6-3 and TRBJ1-2; D is undetermined. Germline V gene sequence: CDR1 MNHEY, CDR2 SVGEGT. Trimming took off 0 bases at V and 0 bases at J, with 11 bases between the two ends. The CDR3 loop spans 16 amino acids. The CDR3 loop reads CASSYSTSRPNYGYTF. CDR3 DNA: TGTGCCAGCAGTTACTCTACGTCACGACCTAACTATGGCTACACCTTC.

Comments on this clonotype: A read error may explain this, as a much larger clone is one base away. Given the absence of the conserved phenylalanine or tryptophan at the CDR3 end, a read error is likely. This chain connects TRBV3-1 to TRBJ1-1; D ambiguous. CDR3 length: 13 amino acids. Trimming left V 4 bases short and J 1 base short, with 7 bases between. Looked up from germline, CDR1 is LGHDT and CDR2 is YNNKEL (reference sequence). CDR3 DNA: TGTGCCAGCAGCCGCTTGTCGAACACTGAAGCTTTCTAT. Translating it yields CASSRLSNTEAFY.

Ten or more counts support this clonotype. The V call is TRBV7-2, the J call TRBJ1-1; no reliable D call. The CDR3 consists of 14 residues. Germline V CDR1 and CDR2: SGHTA, FQGNSA. V was pared by 4 bases and J by 4 bases, with 13 bases between. CDR3 sequence reads: CASSSSWGSTEAFF. For the CDR3, the DNA is TGTGCCAGCAGCTCGTCCTGGGGTAGCACTGAAGCTTTCTTT. The whole variable domain, remainder taken from reference TRBV7-2 and TRBJ1-1, is GAGVSQSPSNKVTEKGKDVELRCDPISGHTALYWYRQSLGQGLEFLIYFQGNSAPDKSGLPSDRFSAERTGGSVSTLTIQRTQQEDSAVYLCASSSSWGSTEAFFGQGTRLTVV.

This clonotype appeared many times. V usage is TRBV5-1 and J usage is TRBJ2-7; possibly TRBD1 for D (5 bases). Germline CDR1 SGHRS, CDR2 YFSETQ. The CDR3 is 15 amino acids. V dropped 0 bases and J dropped 0 bases, with 10 bases sitting between them. CDR3 residues: CASSLVGRASYEQYF. CDR3 sequence (DNA): TGCGCCAGCAGCTTGGTCGGCAGGGCCTCCTACGAGCAGTACTTC.

This clonotype has a count of ten or more. DNA of the CDR3: TGTGCCAGCAGCCCGGGAAGGGCTAGCGCTGAAGCTTTCTTT. Residues: CASSPGRASAEAFF. This chain joins TRBV6-1 and TRBJ1-1; D ambiguous. V was shortened by 6 bases and J by 6 bases, with 17 bases between the two germline ends. This CDR3 has 14 amino acids. CDR1 is MNHNS and CDR2 is SASEGT in the germline V gene.

This clonotype has ten or more counts. The CDR3, as DNA: TGTGCCAGCAGTACAGGGAGCCCCAAGAGGGGAAACACCATATATTTT. As protein: CASSTGSPKRGNTIYF. The V and J genes are TRBV6-1 and TRBJ1-3; weak D call: TRBD1 (6 bases). The CDR3 length is 16 residues. CDR1 is MNHNS, CDR2 SASEGT, per germline. The germline V and J ends were trimmed by 5 bases and 4 bases, with 18 bases remaining between them.

Note on this clonotype: This clone may be a read error of a much larger clone one base away. The rearrangement links TRBV7-2 to TRBJ1-2; unclear D gene. The CDR3 is made up of 13 amino acids. CDR1 and CDR2 (germline): SGHTA, FQGNSA. The CDR3 DNA follows: TGTGCCAGCAGCCCGAACCCCAACTATGGCTTCACCTTC. It encodes CASSPNPNYGFTF.

The CDR3 nucleotides read TGCAGCGCCGAGGACAGGGACGCCGGGGAGCTGTTTTTT. Protein product: CSAEDRDAGELFF. The chain is built from TRBV29-1 and TRBJ2-2; TRBD1 aligns across 8 bases. Germline CDR1 is SQVTM and CDR2 is ANQGSEA. V gave up 7 bases and J gave up 6 bases; unmatched junction bases: 7. The CDR3 has 13 residues.

V gene TRBV18 combines with J gene TRBJ1-5; 9 nucleotides align to TRBD1. CDR1 and CDR2 (germline): KGHSH, LQKENI. The CDR3 is 13 amino acids. V lost 8 bases and J lost 7; bases outside the gene matches: 6. As DNA, the CDR3 is TGTGCCAGCCGGACAGGGGACGGGCAGCCCCAGCATTTT. Translated, it gives CASRTGDGQPQHF.

This clonotype was counted between two and nine times. V is TRBV20-1 and J is TRBJ1-1; maybe TRBD1 (5 bases). V was clipped by 0 bases and J by 0 bases, with 8 bases between them. CDR3 length equals 14 residues. Germline values: CDR1 DFQATT, CDR2 SNEGSKA (reference sequence). CDR3 sequence: CSARDRGMNTEAFF. CDR3 DNA sequence: TGCAGTGCTAGAGATCGGGGGATGAACACTGAAGCTTTCTTT.

This clonotype was picked up many times. V usage is TRBV7-8 and J usage is TRBJ1-2, with TRBD1 matching over 7 bases. The V gene end was trimmed by 5 bases and the J gene end by 8 bases; junction bases not matched to a gene: 11. This CDR3 spans 14 amino acids. Germline V gene lookup returns CDR1 SGHVS and CDR2 FQNEAQ. The CDR3 loop reads CASSPRQGKDGYTF. CDR3 DNA sequence: TGTGCCAGCAGCCCAAGACAGGGAAAGGACGGCTACACCTTC.